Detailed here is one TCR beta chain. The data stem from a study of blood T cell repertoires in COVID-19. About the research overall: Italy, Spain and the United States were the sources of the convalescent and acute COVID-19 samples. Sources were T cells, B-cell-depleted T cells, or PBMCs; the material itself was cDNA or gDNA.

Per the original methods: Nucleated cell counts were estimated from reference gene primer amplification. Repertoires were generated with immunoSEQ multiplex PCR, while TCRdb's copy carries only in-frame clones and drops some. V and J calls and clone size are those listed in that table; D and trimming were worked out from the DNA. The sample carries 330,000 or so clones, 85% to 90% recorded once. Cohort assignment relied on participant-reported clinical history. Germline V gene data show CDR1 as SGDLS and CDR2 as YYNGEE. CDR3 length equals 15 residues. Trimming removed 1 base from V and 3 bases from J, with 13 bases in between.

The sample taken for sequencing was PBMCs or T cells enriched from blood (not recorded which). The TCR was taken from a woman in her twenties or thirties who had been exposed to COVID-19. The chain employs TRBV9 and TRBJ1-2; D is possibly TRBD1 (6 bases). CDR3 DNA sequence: TGTGCCAGCAGCGTAAACAGGGAAGCGGACTATGGCTACACCTTC. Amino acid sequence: CASSVNREADYGYTF.